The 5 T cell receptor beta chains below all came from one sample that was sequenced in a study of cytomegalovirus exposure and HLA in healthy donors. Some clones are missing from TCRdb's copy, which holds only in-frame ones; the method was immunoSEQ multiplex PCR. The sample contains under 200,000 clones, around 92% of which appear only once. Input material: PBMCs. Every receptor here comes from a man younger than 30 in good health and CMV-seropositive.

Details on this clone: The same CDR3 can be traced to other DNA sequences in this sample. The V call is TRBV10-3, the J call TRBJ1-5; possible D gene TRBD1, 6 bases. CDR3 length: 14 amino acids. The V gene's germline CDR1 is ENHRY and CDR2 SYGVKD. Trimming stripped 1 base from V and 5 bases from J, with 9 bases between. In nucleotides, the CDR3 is TGTGCCATCAGTGAGTTATCAGGGGATCAGCCCCAGCATTTT. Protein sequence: CAISELSGDQPQHF.

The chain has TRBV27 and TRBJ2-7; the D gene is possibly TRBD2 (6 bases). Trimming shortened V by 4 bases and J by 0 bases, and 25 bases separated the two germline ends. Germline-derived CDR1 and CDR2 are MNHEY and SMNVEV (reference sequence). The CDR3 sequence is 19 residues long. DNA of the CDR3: TGTGCCAGCAGTTCCCGCTATGGAACCGAAAGCGGGTACTCCTACGAGCAGTACTTC. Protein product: CASSSRYGTESGYSYEQYF.

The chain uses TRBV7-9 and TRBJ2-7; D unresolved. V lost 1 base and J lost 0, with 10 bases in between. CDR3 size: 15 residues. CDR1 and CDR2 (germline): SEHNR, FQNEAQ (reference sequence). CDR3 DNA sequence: TGTGCCAGCAGCTTAGGAATTGGCAGCTCCTACGAGCAGTACTTC. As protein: CASSLGIGSSYEQYF.

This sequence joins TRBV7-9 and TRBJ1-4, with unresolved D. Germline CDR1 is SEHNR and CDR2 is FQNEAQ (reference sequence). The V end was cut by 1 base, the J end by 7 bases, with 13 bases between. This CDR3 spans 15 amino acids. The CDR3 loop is CASSLGRKQVEKLFF. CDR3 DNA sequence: TGTGCCAGCAGCTTAGGACGGAAGCAGGTTGAAAAACTGTTTTTT.

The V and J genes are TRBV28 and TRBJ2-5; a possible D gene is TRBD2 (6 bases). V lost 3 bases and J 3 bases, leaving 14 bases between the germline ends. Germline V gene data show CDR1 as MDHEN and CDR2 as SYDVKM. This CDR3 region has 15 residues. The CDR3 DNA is TGTGCCAGCAGTTTCTGGGGTGGGAGGAAAGAGACCCAGTACTTC. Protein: CASSFWGGRKETQYF.